This entry lists 8 T cell receptor beta chains sequenced from one sample in a study of blood T cells in healthy people across ages. Combining a sample-barcoded 5' primer with a J-beta primer mix, a second PCR ran for about 6 to 12 cycles. Using its own MiXCR run on the 5' RACE reads, TCRdb lists one record per CDR3 protein. The sample has hundreds of thousands of distinct CDR3 sequences; roughly 41% are singletons. Sequencing input: blood. The receptors here all came from a woman aged 55-69 years in good health.

The V gene is TRBV20-1, the J gene TRBJ1-2; TRBD1 is a possible D gene (6 bases). The CDR3 is made up of 14 amino acids. Germline V gene lookup returns CDR1 DFQATT and CDR2 SNEGSKA (reference sequence). V lost 6 bases and J 6 bases, leaving 20 bases between the germline ends. CDR3 DNA sequence: TGCAGTGCCACGAGAGCCGGGGAGGGGGATGGCTACACCTTC. It translates to CSATRAGEGDGYTF.

The CDR3 sequence: CSVEVRMNTEAFF. CDR3 bases: TGCAGCGTTGAAGTCCGTATGAACACTGAAGCTTTCTTT. The chain recombines TRBV29-1 with TRBJ1-1; no definite D call. This CDR3 is built from 13 residues. In germline, CDR1 is SQVTM, CDR2 ANQGSEA. Trimming removed 1 base from V and 0 bases from J, with 6 bases in between.

The genes are TRBV2 and TRBJ2-7; perhaps D is TRBD1 or TRBD2 (5 bases each). The germline CDR1 and CDR2 sequences are SNHLY and FYNNEI. V lost 6 bases to trimming and J lost 5 bases, with 20 bases between them. CDR3 length: 15 residues. DNA for the CDR3: TGTGCCAGCAGCTTCGGGACGACCCTGGGGAACGAGCAGTACTTC. The encoded protein is CASSFGTTLGNEQYF.

The J gene is TRBJ1-2, the V gene TRBV3-1, with 7 bases lining up with TRBD1. CDR3 size: 15 residues. Germline CDR1 is LGHDT and CDR2 is YNNKEL (reference sequence). V gave up 3 bases and J gave up 6 bases; unmatched junction bases: 10. CDR3 DNA: TGTGCCAGCAGCCACCTCGGACAGGCGAGGCATGGCTACACCTTC. Translation gives CASSHLGQARHGYTF.

V usage is TRBV7-2 and J usage is TRBJ1-3; D ambiguous. Trimming took 4 bases from V and 7 from J, leaving 11 bases between them. CDR3 length: 13 residues. The germline gives CDR1 SGHTA, CDR2 FQGNSA. CDR3 amino acids: CASSSDALNTIYF. CDR3 bases: TGTGCCAGCAGCTCGGATGCATTGAACACCATATATTTT.

This clonotype was seen only a few times. This chain uses TRBV2 with TRBJ2-2, with D possibly matching TRBD2 (6 bases). This CDR3 spans 15 amino acids. The V and J ends lost 2 bases and 6 bases respectively, with 13 bases between them. Germline CDR1 reads SNHLY; CDR2 reads FYNNEI. CDR3 sequence: CASSEFVGGPGELFF. CDR3 in DNA: TGTGCCAGCAGTGAATTTGTGGGGGGACCCGGGGAGCTGTTTTTT.

The chain joins TRBV4-3 to TRBJ2-1; D may be TRBD1 (5 bases). Trimming pared 2 bases from V and 6 bases from J, leaving 23 bases between. Germline loops: CDR1 LGHNA, CDR2 YSLEER. The length of the CDR3 is 18 residues. Here the CDR3 reads CASSQSSNPQGNVNEQFF. CDR3 DNA sequence: TGCGCCAGCAGCCAATCCTCCAATCCCCAGGGTAACGTCAATGAGCAGTTCTTC.

V is TRBV20-1 and J is TRBJ1-2; D uncertain. Trimming stripped 3 bases from V and 3 bases from J, with 14 bases between. CDR3 length: 14 amino acids. From germline, CDR1 is DFQATT and CDR2 SNEGSKA (reference sequence). This CDR3 reads CSASSNTKDYGYTF. The CDR3 nucleotides are TGCAGTGCTAGCTCAAATACGAAGGACTATGGCTACACCTTC.